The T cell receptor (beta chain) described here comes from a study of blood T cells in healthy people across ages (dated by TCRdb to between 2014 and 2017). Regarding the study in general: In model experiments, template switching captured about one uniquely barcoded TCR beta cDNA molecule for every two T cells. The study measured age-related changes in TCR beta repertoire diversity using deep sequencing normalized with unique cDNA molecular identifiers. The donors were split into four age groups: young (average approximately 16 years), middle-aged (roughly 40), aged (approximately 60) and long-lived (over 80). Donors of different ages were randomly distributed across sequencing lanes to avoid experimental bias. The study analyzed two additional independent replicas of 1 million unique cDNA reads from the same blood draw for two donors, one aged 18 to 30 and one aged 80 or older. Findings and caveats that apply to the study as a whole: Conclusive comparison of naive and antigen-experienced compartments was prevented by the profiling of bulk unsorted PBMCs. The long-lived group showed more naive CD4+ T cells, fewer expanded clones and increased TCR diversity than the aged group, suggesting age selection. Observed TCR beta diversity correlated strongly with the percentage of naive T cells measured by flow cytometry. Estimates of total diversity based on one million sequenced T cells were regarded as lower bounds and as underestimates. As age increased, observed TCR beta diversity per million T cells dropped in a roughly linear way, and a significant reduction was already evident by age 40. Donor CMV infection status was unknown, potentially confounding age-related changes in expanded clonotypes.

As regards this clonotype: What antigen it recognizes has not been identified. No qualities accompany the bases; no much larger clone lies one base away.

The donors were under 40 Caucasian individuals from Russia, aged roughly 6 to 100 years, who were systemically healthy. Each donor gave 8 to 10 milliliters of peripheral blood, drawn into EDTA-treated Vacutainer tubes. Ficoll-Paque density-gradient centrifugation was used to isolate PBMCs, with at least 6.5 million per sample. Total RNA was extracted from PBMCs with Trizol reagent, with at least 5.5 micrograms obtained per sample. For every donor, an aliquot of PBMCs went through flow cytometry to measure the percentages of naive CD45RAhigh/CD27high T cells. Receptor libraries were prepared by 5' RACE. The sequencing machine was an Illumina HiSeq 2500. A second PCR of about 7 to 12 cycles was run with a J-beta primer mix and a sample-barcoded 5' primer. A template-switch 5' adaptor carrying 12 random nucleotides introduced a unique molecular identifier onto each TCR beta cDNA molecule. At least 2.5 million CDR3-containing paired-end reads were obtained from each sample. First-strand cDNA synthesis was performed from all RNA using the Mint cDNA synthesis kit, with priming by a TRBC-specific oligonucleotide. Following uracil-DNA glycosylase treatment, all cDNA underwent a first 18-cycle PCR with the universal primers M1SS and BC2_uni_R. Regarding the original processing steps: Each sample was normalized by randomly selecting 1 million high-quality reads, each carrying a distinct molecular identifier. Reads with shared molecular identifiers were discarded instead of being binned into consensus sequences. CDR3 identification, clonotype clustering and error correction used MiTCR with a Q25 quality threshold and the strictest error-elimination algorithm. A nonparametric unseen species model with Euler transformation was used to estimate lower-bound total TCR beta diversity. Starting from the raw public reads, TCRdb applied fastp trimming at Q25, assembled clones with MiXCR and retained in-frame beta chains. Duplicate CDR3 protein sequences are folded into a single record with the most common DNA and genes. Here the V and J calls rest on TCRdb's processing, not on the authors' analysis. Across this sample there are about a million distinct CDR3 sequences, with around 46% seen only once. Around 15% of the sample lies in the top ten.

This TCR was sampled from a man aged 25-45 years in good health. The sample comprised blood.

The CDR3 corresponds to CASSLSSRGGIDTQYF. DNA sequence: TGTGCCAGCAGCTTATCCTCGCGGGGGGGGATCGATACGCAGTATTTT. The V and J segments used are TRBV11-2 and TRBJ2-3, and 9 bases in between align with TRBD2. Relative to germline, V is missing 2 bases and J is missing 6 bases, with 9 bases of the junction outside any gene match. CDR1 and CDR2, per the germline V gene, are SGHAT and FQNNGV. From its cysteine to its phenylalanine, the CDR3 spans 16 amino acids. Only the CDR3 DNA stays, 48 bases, in frame from base 1.